Listed below are T cell receptor beta chains from one sample, sequenced in a study of blood T cell repertoires in COVID-19. Some clones are missing from TCRdb's copy, which holds only in-frame ones; the method was immunoSEQ multiplex PCR. The repertoire consists of 150,000 to 200,000 clones, with 80% to 85% occurring once and the leading ten covering over 5%. Sequenced sample: peripheral blood. All receptors derive from a woman aged 30 to 39 with acute or convalescent COVID-19. CDR3s leave out the opening cysteine and the closing phenylalanine or tryptophan.

j_call	v_call	cdr3_aa
TRBJ2-1	TRBV15	ATSRGGGILNEQF
TRBJ1-5	TRBV5-6	ASSLGLSNQPQH
TRBJ1-1	TRBV28	ASRGGTIREAF
TRBJ1-2	TRBV24-1	ATSDSGTGGGYGYT
TRBJ1-5	TRBV28	ASSLYEGDSNQPQH
TRBJ2-6	TRBV4-3	ASSLTVHTGANVLT
TRBJ1-5	TRBV10-3	AISDRVDQPQH
TRBJ1-4	TRBV7-6	ASSRTWTGSATNEKLF
TRBJ1-2	TRBV29-1	SVRDSLDGYT
TRBJ1-1	TRBV12-3/TRBV12-4	ASSVGQNTEAF
TRBJ1-2	TRBV7-2	ASSTGGTNYGYT
TRBJ2-1	TRBV27	ASSGGGAYNEQF
TRBJ1-1	TRBV11-2	ASSQPGRGYGAF
TRBJ1-1	TRBV10-3	AISQTGASAEAF
TRBJ1-2	TRBV14	ASSQERLIGGYT
TRBJ1-5	TRBV28	ASSFPWTGESNQPQH
TRBJ1-6	TRBV2	ASSPRGQKNSPLH
TRBJ1-3	TRBV30	AWSVGGGVSGNTIY
TRBJ1-2	TRBV28	ASSKRPGNVYGYT
TRBJ2-2	TRBV18	ASSPRPGVNTGELF
TRBJ1-2	TRBV30	AWRRAGLVYGYT
TRBJ2-1	TRBV18	ASSPLAGINEQF
TRBJ1-2	TRBV10-3	AISLDRAGSGYT
TRBJ2-5	TRBV29-1	SVAPMETQY
TRBJ1-4	TRBV7-9	ASSPGTSATNEKLF
TRBJ2-1	TRBV6-2/TRBV6-3	ASSLLTRGNEQF
TRBJ1-4	TRBV7-9	ASGRGQNEKLF
TRBJ2-2	TRBV2	ASSPQGAYTGELF
TRBJ2-3	TRBV9	ASSETGSSTDTQY
TRBJ2-1	TRBV30	ALEREGLNEQF
TRBJ1-6	TRBV9	ASSVGGRNSYNSPLH
TRBJ2-7	TRBV7-2	ASSLVRAGEQY
TRBJ1-2	TRBV12-3/TRBV12-4	ASSEGFYGYT
TRBJ2-7	TRBV28	ASSLWRQLSYEQY
TRBJ2-7	TRBV5-1	ASSRSGGLNEQY
TRBJ1-2	TRBV7-8	ASSLDSGGYGYT
TRBJ1-1	TRBV7-2	ASSSRQGWLAF
TRBJ1-4	TRBV6-5	ASSYSRGGTNEKLF
TRBJ2-5	TRBV2	ASSYQETQY
TRBJ1-1	TRBV6-5	ASSPTDDEAF
TRBJ1-1	TRBV27	ASSQGWITEAF
TRBJ2-7	TRBV28	ASSKGVGLTPEQY
TRBJ2-1	TRBV28	ASSFSDTDEQF
TRBJ2-7	TRBV4-2	ASSPMDRAIPDEQY
TRBJ1-1	TRBV6-5	ASSGKMGGNLEAF
TRBJ1-2	TRBV6-5	ASSYSTQPTKYGYT
TRBJ2-7	TRBV7-9	ASRHGQGSYEQY